These T cell receptor beta chains were read from a single sample in a study of T cell responses to AZD1222 COVID-19 vaccine. The data were produced by immunoSEQ multiplex PCR, yet TCRdb's version contains in-frame clones alone and is incomplete. The top ten hold around 8% of the sample, which has about 140,000 clones, 75% to 95% seen once. Here the sequenced sample was peripheral blood, taken 28 days after the second dose of the MenACWY control vaccine. The receptor set was obtained from an adult who received the MenACWY meningococcal vaccine as a control. Both conserved end residues are part of each CDR3. Each record gives: V gene, J gene, D gene, clone size, CDR3 DNA, CDR3 protein. The D gene is left open where the match is weak. Part of the rows lack a size; the others show once, few, many or a class for expanded clones.

TRBV6-5	TRBJ1-3	TRBD1	.	TGTGCCAGCAGAACGACAGGGCAGTCTGGAAACACCATATATTTT	CASRTTGQSGNTIYF
TRBV7-6	TRBJ1-5	.	.	TGTGCCAGCAGCTTCGAAGCGGGAGGCCAGCCCCAGCATTTT	CASSFEAGGQPQHF
TRBV5-1	TRBJ2-7	.	.	TGCGCCAGCAGCTTGGCCGGCAAAACTTTGGGCGAGCAGTACTTC	CASSLAGKTLGEQYF
TRBV3-1/TRBV3-2	TRBJ1-5	.	.	TGTGCCAGCAGCCAAGAGGGTAGCAATCAGCCCCAGCATTTT	CASSQEGSNQPQHF
TRBV28	TRBJ1-6	.	.	TGTGCCAGCAGTTTAGGGGGGCCCTTCGATAATTCACCCCTCCACTTT	CASSLGGPFDNSPLHF
TRBV12-3/TRBV12-4	TRBJ2-7	.	.	TGTGCCAGCAGTTTAGTGGACAACTACGAGCAGTACTTC	CASSLVDNYEQYF
TRBV2	TRBJ2-7	.	.	TGTGCCAGCAGTCTTAAATACGAGCAGTACTTC	CASSLKYEQYF
TRBV4-1	TRBJ1-4	.	.	TGCGCCAGCAGCCAAGACCGGGAACGCGAAAAACTGTTTTTT	CASSQDREREKLFF
TRBV27	TRBJ1-5	TRBD1	.	TGTGCCAGCAGTCCGATGACAGGGGGCTCGGGTCAGCCCCAGCATTTT	CASSPMTGGSGQPQHF
TRBV2	TRBJ2-1	TRBD1	.	TGTGCCAGCAGTCCCGGGACAGGGAATGAGCAGTTCTTC	CASSPGTGNEQFF
TRBV28	TRBJ1-2	.	few	TGTGCCAGCTGGGACGGAGCTAACTATGGCTACACCTTC	CASWDGANYGYTF
TRBV11-2	TRBJ2-5	.	.	TGTGCCAGCAGCTTTATCGGGACGTTCCAAGAGACCCAGTACTTC	CASSFIGTFQETQYF
TRBV19	TRBJ1-3	TRBD1	.	TGTGCCAGTAACCCGAACTACAGGGGGCCGCAGACCATATATTTT	CASNPNYRGPQTIYF
TRBV7-9	TRBJ2-6	TRBD1	once	TGTGCCAGCAGCCCTAGGACAGGGGGATACACCTCTGGGGCCAACGTCCTGACTTTC	CASSPRTGGYTSGANVLTF
TRBV6-5	TRBJ2-7	.	.	TGTGCCAGCAGATCCAGGGCCTACTCCTACGAGCAGTACTTC	CASRSRAYSYEQYF
TRBV24-1	TRBJ1-5	.	once	TGTGCCACCAGTGATTTACAGACGAATCAGCCCCAGCATTTT	CATSDLQTNQPQHF